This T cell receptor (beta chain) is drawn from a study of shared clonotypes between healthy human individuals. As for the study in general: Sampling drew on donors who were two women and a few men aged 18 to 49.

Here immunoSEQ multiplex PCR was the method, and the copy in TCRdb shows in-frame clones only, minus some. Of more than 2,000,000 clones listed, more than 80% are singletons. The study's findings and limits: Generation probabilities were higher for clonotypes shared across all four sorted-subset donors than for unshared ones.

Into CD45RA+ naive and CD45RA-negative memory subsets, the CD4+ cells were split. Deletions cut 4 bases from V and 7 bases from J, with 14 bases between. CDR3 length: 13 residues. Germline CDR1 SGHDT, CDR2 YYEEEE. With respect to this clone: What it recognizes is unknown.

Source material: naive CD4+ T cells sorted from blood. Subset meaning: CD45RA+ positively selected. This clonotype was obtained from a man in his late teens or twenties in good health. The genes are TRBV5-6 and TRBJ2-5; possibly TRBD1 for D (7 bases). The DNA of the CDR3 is TGTGCCAGCAGCCGACAGGGACTCGGGACCCAGTACTTC. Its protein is CASSRQGLGTQYF.